The 15 T cell receptor beta chains reported below all come from one sample, sequenced in a study of cytomegalovirus exposure and HLA in healthy donors. The PCR used 60 Vbeta and 13 Jbeta primers. The repertoire was sequenced with immunoSEQ multiplex PCR; TCRdb's copy has only in-frame clones and lacks some. The sample yields about 130,000 clones, less than 85% seen once. Sequencing input: PBMCs. The origin of the receptors is a man younger than 40 in good health and CMV-seronegative.

The J gene is TRBJ1-1, the V gene TRBV7-6; 10 bases align to TRBD1. Germline assignment: CDR1 SGHVS and CDR2 FNYEAQ. The CDR3 has 15 residues. The V and J ends lost 5 bases and 3 bases, in that order; junction bases with no gene match: 6. The CDR3 sequence: CASSPGTGADTEAFF. In DNA, the CDR3 is TGTGCCAGCAGCCCGGGGACAGGGGCGGACACTGAAGCTTTCTTT.

The chain joins TRBV5-1 to TRBJ2-1; TRBD2 aligns across 7 bases. The junction had 7 bases not matched to a gene; V was cut back by 0 bases and J by 10 bases. The CDR3 contains 14 residues. CDR1 is SGHRS, CDR2 YFSETQ, per germline. For the CDR3, the DNA is TGCGCCAGCAGCTTGGGAGGATATAGCGGGGAGCAGTTCTTC. Amino acids: CASSLGGYSGEQFF.

The V call is TRBV7-2, the J call TRBJ2-2, with a weak D call TRBD2 (6 bases). Trimming pared 2 bases from V and 3 bases from J, leaving 7 bases between. The CDR3 is made up of 14 amino acids. Germline CDR1 SGHTA, CDR2 FQGNSA. CDR3 sequence (DNA): TGTGCCAGCAGCTTAAGCGGGTACACCGGGGAGCTGTTTTTT. This encodes CASSLSGYTGELFF.

The chain links TRBV25-1 to TRBJ2-5, with unresolved D. The DNA end lines up better with TRBJ2-7; the J call may be wrong. Per the germline V gene, CDR1 is MGHDK and CDR2 is SYGVNS. The CDR3 spans 11 residues. CDR3 sequence: CASSPLYEQYF. CDR3 in DNA: TGTGCCAGCAGTCCCCTCTACGAGCAGTACTTC.

This clone was counted once. The chain is built from TRBV19 and TRBJ2-7, with a weak D call TRBD1 (7 bases). Germline V gene data show CDR1 as LNHDA and CDR2 as SQIVND (reference sequence). This CDR3 spans 15 amino acids. Trimming removed 1 base at V and 3 bases at J, with 13 bases between. The DNA for the CDR3 is TGTGCCAGTAGTATAGGGACAGGAGGGATCTACGAGCAGTACTTC. Translating it yields CASSIGTGGIYEQYF.

This clone was detected only a few times. The DNA for the CDR3 is TGTGCCAGCGCGACAAGACAGGTGAACACCGGGGAGCTGTTTTTT. Encoded protein: CASATRQVNTGELFF. The V and J genes are TRBV7-9 and TRBJ2-2; tentative D call: TRBD1 (6 bases). Trimming pared 8 bases from V and 1 base from J, leaving 14 bases between. The CDR3 covers 15 residues. Germline V gene sequence: CDR1 SEHNR, CDR2 FQNEAQ (reference sequence).

The chain recombines TRBV6-5 with TRBJ2-1; D perhaps matches TRBD2 (6 bases). CDR3 length equals 14 residues. Trimming removed 7 bases from V and 7 bases from J, with 17 bases in between. The germline gives CDR1 MNHEY, CDR2 SVGAGI. The CDR3 DNA reads as TGTGCCAGCAATTGGTCCGGGAGTGTGAATGAGCAGTTCTTC. Translated: CASNWSGSVNEQFF.

A remark on this clone: Additional DNA sequences in this sample encode the identical CDR3. The chain recombines TRBV5-1 with TRBJ1-5, with D maybe TRBD1 (5 bases). V lost 0 bases to trimming and J lost 2 bases, with 9 bases between them. This CDR3 has 15 amino acids. Looked up from germline, CDR1 is SGHRS and CDR2 is YFSETQ. The CDR3: CASSLGQGGNQPQHF. The CDR3 region has the DNA TGCGCCAGCAGCTTGGGGCAGGGTGGCAATCAGCCCCAGCATTTT.

The genes are TRBV7-9 and TRBJ2-1, with 9 bases aligning to TRBD2. The V gene's germline CDR1 is SEHNR and CDR2 FQNEAQ (reference sequence). The CDR3 is 16 residues long. Trimming took 6 bases from V and 1 from J; bases not matched to a gene: 7. Here the CDR3 reads CASSLSGRSSYNEQFF. CDR3 nucleotide sequence: TGTGCCAGCAGTCTCAGCGGGAGGTCTTCCTACAATGAGCAGTTCTTC.

This clone came up once. The gene calls are TRBV5-1 and TRBJ2-2; maybe TRBD1 (5 bases). The CDR3 length is 17 residues. The germline gives CDR1 SGHRS, CDR2 YFSETQ. Trimming pared 3 bases from V and 6 bases from J, leaving 21 bases between. CDR3 sequence: CASSSFGWGARAGELFF. In DNA, the CDR3 is TGCGCCAGCAGCTCATTTGGTTGGGGCGCAAGGGCCGGGGAGCTGTTTTTT.

The V gene is TRBV6-1, the J gene TRBJ2-1; 8 bases map to TRBD2. CDR3 length equals 14 residues. V lost 7 bases to trimming and J lost 3 bases; unmatched junction nucleotides: 5. From germline, CDR1 is MNHNS and CDR2 SASEGT. The CDR3 loop is CASIALAGYNEQFF. As DNA, the CDR3 is TGTGCCAGCATCGCCCTAGCGGGCTACAATGAGCAGTTCTTC.

The V gene is TRBV4-2, the J gene TRBJ1-1; D is ambiguous. The CDR3 runs 11 residues. The V gene's germline CDR1 is LGHNA and CDR2 YNFKEQ. Trimming stripped 10 bases from V and 0 bases from J, with 6 bases between. The CDR3, as DNA: TGTGCCACTGTCCTGAACACTGAAGCTTTCTTT. Encoded protein: CATVLNTEAFF.

The genes are TRBV27 and TRBJ1-1; 7 bases line up with TRBD1. The germline CDR1 and CDR2 sequences are MNHEY and SMNVEV (reference sequence). The CDR3 is made up of 13 amino acids. Losses at the gene ends were 6 bases for V and 1 base for J; bases not matched to a gene: 2. The CDR3 is CASSDRENTEAFF. CDR3 DNA sequence: TGTGCCAGCAGCGACAGGGAGAACACTGAAGCTTTCTTT.

This chain links TRBV5-4 with TRBJ2-1, with 10 bases lining up with TRBD2. The CDR3 extends over 16 amino acids. The V gene end was trimmed by 5 bases and the J gene end by 6 bases; junction bases not matched to a gene: 11. In germline, CDR1 is SGHNT, CDR2 YYREEE (reference sequence). The CDR3 spells CASRNGGAGGLNEQFF. DNA of the CDR3: TGTGCCAGCAGGAACGGGGGAGCGGGAGGGCTCAATGAGCAGTTCTTC. The whole variable domain, remainder taken from reference TRBV5-4 and TRBJ2-1, is ETGVTQSPTHLIKTRGQQVTLRCSSQSGHNTVSWYQQALGQGPQFIFQYYREEENGRGNFPPRFSGLQFPNYSSELNVNALELDDSALYLCASRNGGAGGLNEQFFGPGTRLTVL.

This clone turned up a few times. The chain carries TRBV6-6 and TRBJ1-2; weak D call: TRBD1 (6 bases). The length of the CDR3 is 14 residues. Trimming cost V 6 bases and J 1 base, with 12 bases left between them. Germline V lookup: CDR1 MNHNY, CDR2 SVGAGI (reference sequence). The CDR3 here is CASSSADSNYGYTF. The DNA of the CDR3 is TGTGCCAGCAGCTCCGCGGACAGTAACTATGGCTACACCTTC.